This is a list of T cell receptor beta chains from one sample in a study of blood T cell repertoires in COVID-19. Sequencing was performed with immunoSEQ multiplex PCR; in TCRdb, only in-frame clones are kept and a portion is missing. This repertoire shows about 100,000 clones, just over 85% found once; its top ten account for about 4.6%. The sample consisted of peripheral blood. The receptors stem from a human donor in a cohort sampled during active COVID-19. The CDR3 runs from the conserved cysteine through the conserved F or W. The order of the fields is D gene, V gene, J gene, clone size, CDR3 protein, CDR3 DNA. D genes are given only for firm matches. Clone size is shown for a subset of rows, as once, few, many or a class of expanded clone.

TRBD2	TRBV7-2	TRBJ2-2	.	CASSLALAGGTGELFF	TGTGCCAGCAGCTTAGCGCTAGCGGGAGGGACCGGGGAGCTGTTTTTT
.	TRBV15	TRBJ2-1	.	CATSRGHSKDEQFF	TGTGCCACCAGTCGCGGACACTCCAAGGATGAGCAGTTCTTC
TRBD1	TRBV19	TRBJ1-1	few	CASSIVPRGNSEAFF	TGTGCCAGTAGTATAGTTCCCAGGGGGAACTCTGAAGCTTTCTTT
.	TRBV7-9	TRBJ2-1	.	CASSPVNEQFF	TGTGCCAGCAGCCCCGTCAATGAGCAGTTCTTC
.	TRBV7-9	TRBJ1-1	.	CAILLNTEAFF	TGTGCCATACTTTTGAACACTGAAGCTTTCTTT
TRBD1	TRBV27	TRBJ2-7	.	CASSDRGRRRYEQYF	TGTGCCAGCAGTGACAGGGGGCGGCGGCGGTACGAGCAGTACTTC
TRBD1	TRBV7-9	TRBJ2-5	.	CASSLGQGQETQYF	TGTGCCAGCAGCTTAGGACAGGGCCAAGAGACCCAGTACTTC
TRBD1	TRBV12-3/TRBV12-4	TRBJ1-1	.	CASRDREDTEAFF	TGTGCCAGCAGGGACAGGGAGGACACTGAAGCTTTCTTT
TRBD1	TRBV7-2	TRBJ2-5	once	CASSTGTGREETQYF	TGTGCCAGCAGCACAGGGACAGGGAGGGAGGAGACCCAGTACTTC
.	TRBV5-6	TRBJ1-2	.	CASSLFYPDRPDWNYGYTF	TGTGCCAGCAGCTTGTTTTACCCAGACAGGCCCGATTGGAACTATGGCTACACCTTC
.	TRBV9	TRBJ2-7	.	CASSVYEAVVSEQYF	TGTGCCAGCAGCGTATACGAGGCGGTGGTGTCCGAGCAGTACTTC
.	TRBV7-9	TRBJ2-7	once	CASAMSAYEQYF	TGTGCCAGCGCCATGTCAGCCTACGAGCAGTACTTC
.	TRBV5-1	TRBJ1-6	.	CASSLESAGRGSPLHF	TGCGCCAGCAGCTTGGAGTCTGCGGGGAGAGGTTCACCCCTCCACTTT
.	TRBV6-5	TRBJ1-1	.	CASRRTGLEAFF	TGTGCCAGCAGGCGAACAGGGTTGGAAGCTTTCTTT
.	TRBV13	TRBJ2-7	.	CASSPGQLNYEQYF	TGTGCCAGCAGCCCCGGACAGCTAAACTACGAGCAGTACTTC
TRBD2	TRBV18	TRBJ2-3	.	CASSALAGSTDTQYF	TGTGCCAGCTCAGCCCTAGCGGGCTCCACAGATACGCAGTATTTT
.	TRBV7-9	TRBJ1-1	.	CASSLLSGDTEAFF	TGTGCCAGCAGCTTATTGTCGGGGGACACTGAAGCTTTCTTT
TRBD2	TRBV11-2	TRBJ2-7	.	CASSRGGHYEQYF	TGTGCCAGCAGCCGGGGGGGGCACTACGAGCAGTACTTC
.	TRBV19	TRBJ1-6	.	CASRDTVNSPLHF	TGTGCCAGCCGGGACACTGTCAATTCACCCCTCCACTTT
TRBD1	TRBV28	TRBJ2-5	.	CASRERGRMETQYF	TGTGCCAGCAGAGAAAGGGGGCGCATGGAGACCCAGTACTTC